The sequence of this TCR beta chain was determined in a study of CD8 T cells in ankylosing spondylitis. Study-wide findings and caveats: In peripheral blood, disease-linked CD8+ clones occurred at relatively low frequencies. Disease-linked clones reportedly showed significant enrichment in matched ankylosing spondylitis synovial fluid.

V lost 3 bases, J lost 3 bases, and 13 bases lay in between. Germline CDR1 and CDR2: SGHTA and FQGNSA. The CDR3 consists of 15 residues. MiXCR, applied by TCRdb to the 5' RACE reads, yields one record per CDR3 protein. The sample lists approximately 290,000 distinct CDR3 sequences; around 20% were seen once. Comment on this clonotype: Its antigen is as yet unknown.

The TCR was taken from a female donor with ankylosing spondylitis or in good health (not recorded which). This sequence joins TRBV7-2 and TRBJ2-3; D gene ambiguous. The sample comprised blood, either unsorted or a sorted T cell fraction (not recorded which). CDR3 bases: TGTGCCAGCAGCTTCGGGCCCCCTAGTACAGATACGCAGTATTTT. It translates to CASSFGPPSTDTQYF.